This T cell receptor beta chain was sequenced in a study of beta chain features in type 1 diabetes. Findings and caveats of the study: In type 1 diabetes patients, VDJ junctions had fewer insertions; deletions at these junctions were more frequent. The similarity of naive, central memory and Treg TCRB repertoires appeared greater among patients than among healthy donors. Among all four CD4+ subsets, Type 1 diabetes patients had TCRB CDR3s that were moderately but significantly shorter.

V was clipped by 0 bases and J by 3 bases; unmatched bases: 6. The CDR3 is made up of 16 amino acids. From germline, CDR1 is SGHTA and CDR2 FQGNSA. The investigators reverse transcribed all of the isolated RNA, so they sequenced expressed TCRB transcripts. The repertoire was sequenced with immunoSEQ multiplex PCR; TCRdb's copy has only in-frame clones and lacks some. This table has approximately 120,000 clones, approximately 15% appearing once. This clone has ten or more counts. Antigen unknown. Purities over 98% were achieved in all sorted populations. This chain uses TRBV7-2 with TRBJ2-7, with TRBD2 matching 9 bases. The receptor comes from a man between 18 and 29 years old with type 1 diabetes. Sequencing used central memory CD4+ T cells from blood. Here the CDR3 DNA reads TGTGCCAGCAGCTTAGCCCCGGCGGGAGGGTACTACGAGCAGTACTTC. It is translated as CASSLAPAGGYYEQYF.